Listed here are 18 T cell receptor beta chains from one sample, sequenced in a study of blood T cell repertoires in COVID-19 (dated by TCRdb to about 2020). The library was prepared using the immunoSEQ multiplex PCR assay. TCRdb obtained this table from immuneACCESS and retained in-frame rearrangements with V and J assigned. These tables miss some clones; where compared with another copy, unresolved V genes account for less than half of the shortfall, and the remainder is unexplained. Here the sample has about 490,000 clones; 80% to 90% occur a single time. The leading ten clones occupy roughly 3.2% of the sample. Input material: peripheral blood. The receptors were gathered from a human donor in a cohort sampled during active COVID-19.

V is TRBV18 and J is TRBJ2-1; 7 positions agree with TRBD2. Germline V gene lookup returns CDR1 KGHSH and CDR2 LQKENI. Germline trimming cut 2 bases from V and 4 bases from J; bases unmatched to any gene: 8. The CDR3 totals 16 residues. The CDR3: CASSPVSQRDYNEQFF. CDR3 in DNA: TGTGCCAGCTCACCAGTTAGTCAGCGGGATTACAATGAGCAGTTCTTC.

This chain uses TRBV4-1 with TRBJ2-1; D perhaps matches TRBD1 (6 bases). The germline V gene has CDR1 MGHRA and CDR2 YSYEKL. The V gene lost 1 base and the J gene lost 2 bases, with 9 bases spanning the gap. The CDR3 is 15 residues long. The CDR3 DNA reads TGCGCCAGCAGCCAAGGGGGACAAACCTACAATGAGCAGTTCTTC. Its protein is CASSQGGQTYNEQFF.

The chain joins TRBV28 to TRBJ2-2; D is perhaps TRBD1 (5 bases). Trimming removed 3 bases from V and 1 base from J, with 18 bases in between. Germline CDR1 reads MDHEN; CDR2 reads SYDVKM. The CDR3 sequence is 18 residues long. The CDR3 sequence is CASSFPGYRGVNTGELFF. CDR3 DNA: TGTGCCAGCAGTTTCCCAGGGTATAGAGGAGTGAACACCGGGGAGCTGTTTTTT.

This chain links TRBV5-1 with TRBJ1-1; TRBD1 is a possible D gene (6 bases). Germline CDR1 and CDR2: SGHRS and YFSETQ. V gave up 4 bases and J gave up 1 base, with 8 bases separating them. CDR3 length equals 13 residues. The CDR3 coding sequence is TGCGCCAGCAGCCAACAGGGGAACACTGAAGCTTTCTTT. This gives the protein CASSQQGNTEAFF.

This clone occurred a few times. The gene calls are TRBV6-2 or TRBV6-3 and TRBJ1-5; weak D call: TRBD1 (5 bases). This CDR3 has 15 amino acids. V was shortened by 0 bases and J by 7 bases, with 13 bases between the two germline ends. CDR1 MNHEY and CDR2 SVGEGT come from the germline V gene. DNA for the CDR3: TGTGCCAGCAGTTACTCGTCTAGGGGAAGGCAGCCCCAGCATTTT. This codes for CASSYSSRGRQPQHF.

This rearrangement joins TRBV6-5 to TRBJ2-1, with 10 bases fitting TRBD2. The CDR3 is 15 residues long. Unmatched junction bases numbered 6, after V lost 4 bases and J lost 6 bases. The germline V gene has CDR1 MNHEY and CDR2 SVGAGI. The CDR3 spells CASSSRLAGANEQFF. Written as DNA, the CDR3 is TGTGCCAGCAGTTCTAGACTAGCGGGCGCCAATGAGCAGTTCTTC.

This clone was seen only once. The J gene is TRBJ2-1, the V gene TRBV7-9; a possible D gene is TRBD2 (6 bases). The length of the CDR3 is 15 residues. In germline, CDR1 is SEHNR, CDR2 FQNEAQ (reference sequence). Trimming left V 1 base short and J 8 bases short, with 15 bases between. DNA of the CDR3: TGTGCCAGCAGCTTAGTAGTGGGCGGAGGGGATGAGCAGTTCTTC. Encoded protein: CASSLVVGGGDEQFF.

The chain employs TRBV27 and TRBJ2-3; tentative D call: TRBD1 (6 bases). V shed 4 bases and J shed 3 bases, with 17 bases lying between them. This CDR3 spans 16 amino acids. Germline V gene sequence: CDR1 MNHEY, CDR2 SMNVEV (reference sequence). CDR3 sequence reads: CASSYGPGRGTDTQYF. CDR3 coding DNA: TGTGCCAGCAGTTATGGTCCCGGCAGGGGTACAGATACGCAGTATTTT.

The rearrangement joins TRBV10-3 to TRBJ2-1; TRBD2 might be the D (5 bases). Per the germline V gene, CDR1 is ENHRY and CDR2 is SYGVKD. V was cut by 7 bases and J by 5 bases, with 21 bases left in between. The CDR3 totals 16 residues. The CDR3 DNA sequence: TGTGCCATCACCCCGAGCGCGGTAGCGACCCACAATGAGCAGTTCTTC. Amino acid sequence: CAITPSAVATHNEQFF.

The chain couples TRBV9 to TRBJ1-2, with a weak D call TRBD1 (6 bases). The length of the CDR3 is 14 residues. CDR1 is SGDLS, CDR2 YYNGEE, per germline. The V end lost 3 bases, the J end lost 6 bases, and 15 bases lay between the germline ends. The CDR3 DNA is TGTGCCAGCAGCGCATCACAGGGAAGAGATGGCTACACCTTC. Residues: CASSASQGRDGYTF.

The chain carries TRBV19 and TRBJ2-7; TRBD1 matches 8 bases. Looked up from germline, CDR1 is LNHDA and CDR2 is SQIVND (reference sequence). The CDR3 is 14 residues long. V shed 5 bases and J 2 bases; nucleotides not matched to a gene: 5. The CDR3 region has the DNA TGTGCCAGTAGTTCCCAGACAGGGGCCTACGAGCAGTACTTC. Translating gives CASSSQTGAYEQYF.

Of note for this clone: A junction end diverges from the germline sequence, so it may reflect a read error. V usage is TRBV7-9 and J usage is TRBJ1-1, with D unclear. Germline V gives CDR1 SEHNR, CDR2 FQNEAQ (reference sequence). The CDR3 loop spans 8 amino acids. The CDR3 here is CASSPPVF. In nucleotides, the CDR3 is TGTGCCAGCAGCCCCCCCGTATTT.

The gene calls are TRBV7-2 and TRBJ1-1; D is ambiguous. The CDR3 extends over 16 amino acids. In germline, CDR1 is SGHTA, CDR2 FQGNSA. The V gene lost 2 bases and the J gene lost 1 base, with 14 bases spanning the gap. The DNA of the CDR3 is TGTGCCAGCAGCTTATGGCCCGCAGGCTCGAACACTGAAGCTTTCTTT. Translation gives CASSLWPAGSNTEAFF.

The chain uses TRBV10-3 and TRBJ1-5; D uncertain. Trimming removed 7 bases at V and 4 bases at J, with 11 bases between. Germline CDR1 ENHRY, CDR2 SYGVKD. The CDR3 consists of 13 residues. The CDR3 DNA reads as TGTGCCATCAATTCCGGAGCTAATCAGCCCCAGCATTTT. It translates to CAINSGANQPQHF.

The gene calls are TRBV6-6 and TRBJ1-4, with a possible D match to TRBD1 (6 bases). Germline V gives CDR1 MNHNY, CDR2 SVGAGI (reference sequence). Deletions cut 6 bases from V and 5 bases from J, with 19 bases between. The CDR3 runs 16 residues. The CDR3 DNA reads TGTGCCAGCAGACGGACAGTCGGAGACTCCAATGAAAAACTGTTTTTT. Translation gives CASRRTVGDSNEKLFF.

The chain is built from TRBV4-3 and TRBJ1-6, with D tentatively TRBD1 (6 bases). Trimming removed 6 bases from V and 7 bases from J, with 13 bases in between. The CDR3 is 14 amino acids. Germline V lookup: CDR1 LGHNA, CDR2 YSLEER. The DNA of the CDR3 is TGCGCCAGCAGTCCGACAGGAGAAAATTCACCCCTCCACTTT. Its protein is CASSPTGENSPLHF.

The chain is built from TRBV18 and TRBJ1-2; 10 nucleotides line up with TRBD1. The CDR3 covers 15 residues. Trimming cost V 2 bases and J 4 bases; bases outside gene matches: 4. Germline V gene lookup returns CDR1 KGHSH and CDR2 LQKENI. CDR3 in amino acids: CASSPGTGVSYGYTF. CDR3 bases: TGTGCCAGCTCACCAGGGACAGGGGTTAGCTATGGCTACACCTTC.

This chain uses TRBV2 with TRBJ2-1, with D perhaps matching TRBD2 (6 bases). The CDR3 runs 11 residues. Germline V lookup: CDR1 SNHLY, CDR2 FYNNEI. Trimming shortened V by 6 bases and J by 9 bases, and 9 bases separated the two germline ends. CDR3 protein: CASRQAGEQFF. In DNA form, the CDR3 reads TGTGCCAGCAGACAAGCGGGTGAGCAGTTCTTC.